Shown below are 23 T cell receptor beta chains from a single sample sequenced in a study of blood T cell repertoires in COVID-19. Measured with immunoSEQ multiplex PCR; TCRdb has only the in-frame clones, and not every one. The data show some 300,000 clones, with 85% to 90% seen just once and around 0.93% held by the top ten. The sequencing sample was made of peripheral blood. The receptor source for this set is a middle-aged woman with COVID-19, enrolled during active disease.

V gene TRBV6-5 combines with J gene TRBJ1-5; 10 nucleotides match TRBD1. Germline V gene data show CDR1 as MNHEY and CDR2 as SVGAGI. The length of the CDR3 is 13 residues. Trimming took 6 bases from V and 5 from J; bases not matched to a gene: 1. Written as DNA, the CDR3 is TGTGCCAGCAGGGGACAGGGGTATCAGCCCCAGCATTTT. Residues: CASRGQGYQPQHF.

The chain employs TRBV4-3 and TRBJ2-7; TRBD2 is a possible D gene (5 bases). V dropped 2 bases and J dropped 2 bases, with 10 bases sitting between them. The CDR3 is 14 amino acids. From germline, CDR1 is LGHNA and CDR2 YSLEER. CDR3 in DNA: TGCGCCAGCAGCCAAATGGGGAGCGCCTACGAGCAGTACTTC. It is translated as CASSQMGSAYEQYF.

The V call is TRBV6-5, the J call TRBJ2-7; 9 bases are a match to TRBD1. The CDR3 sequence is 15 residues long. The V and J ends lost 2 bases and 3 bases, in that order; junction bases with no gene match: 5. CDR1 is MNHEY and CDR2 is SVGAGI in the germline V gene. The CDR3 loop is CASSYQTGGLYEQYF. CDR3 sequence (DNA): TGTGCCAGCAGTTACCAAACAGGGGGCCTCTACGAGCAGTACTTC.

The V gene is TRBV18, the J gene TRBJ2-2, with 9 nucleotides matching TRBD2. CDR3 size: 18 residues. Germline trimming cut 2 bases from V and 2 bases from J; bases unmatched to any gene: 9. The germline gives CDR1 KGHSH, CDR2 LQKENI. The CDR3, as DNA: TGTGCCAGCTCACCAAATTCTCCGGGACTAGCTAACACCGGGGAGCTGTTTTTT. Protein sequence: CASSPNSPGLANTGELFF.

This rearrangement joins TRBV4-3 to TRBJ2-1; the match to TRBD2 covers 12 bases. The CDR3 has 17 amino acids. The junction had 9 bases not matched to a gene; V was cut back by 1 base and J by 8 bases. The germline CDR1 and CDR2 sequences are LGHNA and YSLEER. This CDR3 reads CASSQGAPTSGSYEQFF. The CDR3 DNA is TGCGCCAGCAGCCAAGGGGCCCCGACTAGCGGGAGCTATGAGCAGTTCTTC.

The CDR3 DNA reads as TGTGCCTGCACTAAGGCAGGGGGCCGGGGGAACACTGAAGCTTTCTTT. It encodes CACTKAGGRGNTEAFF. The chain employs TRBV28 and TRBJ1-1; 8 bases are a match to TRBD1. Germline V gives CDR1 MDHEN, CDR2 SYDVKM. The CDR3 has 16 amino acids. Trimming took 11 bases from V and 1 from J; bases not matched to a gene: 15. The variable domain in full, with the rest retrieved from reference TRBV28 and TRBJ1-1, is DVKVTQSSRYLVKRTGEKVFLECVQDMDHENMFWYRQDPGLGLRLIYFSYDVKMKEKGDIPEGYSVSREKKERFSLILESASTNQTSMYLCACTKAGGRGNTEAFFGQGTRLTVV.

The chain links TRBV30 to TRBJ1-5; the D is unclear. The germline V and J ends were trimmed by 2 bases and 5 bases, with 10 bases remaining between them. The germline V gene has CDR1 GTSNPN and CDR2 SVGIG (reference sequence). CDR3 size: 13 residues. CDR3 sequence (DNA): TGTGCCTGGAGTCCATTATCGGATCAGCCCCAGCATTTT. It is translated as CAWSPLSDQPQHF.

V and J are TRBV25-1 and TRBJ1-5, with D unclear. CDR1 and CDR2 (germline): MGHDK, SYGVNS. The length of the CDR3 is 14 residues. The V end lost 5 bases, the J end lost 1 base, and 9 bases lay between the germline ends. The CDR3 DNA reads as TGTGCCAGCAGTCAACCGGGGAGCAATCAGCCCCAGCATTTT. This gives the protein CASSQPGSNQPQHF.

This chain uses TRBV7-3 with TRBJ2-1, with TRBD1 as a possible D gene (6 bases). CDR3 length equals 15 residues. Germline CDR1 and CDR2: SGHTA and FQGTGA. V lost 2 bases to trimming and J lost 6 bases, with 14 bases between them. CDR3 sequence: CASSLSRGQFNEQFF. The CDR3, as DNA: TGTGCCAGCAGCTTATCCAGGGGTCAGTTCAATGAGCAGTTCTTC. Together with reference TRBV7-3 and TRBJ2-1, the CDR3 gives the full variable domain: GAGVSQTPSNKVTEKGKYVELRCDPISGHTALYWYRQSLGQGPEFLIYFQGTGAADDSGLPNDRFFAVRPEGSVSTLKIQRTERGDSAVYLCASSLSRGQFNEQFFGPGTRLTVL.

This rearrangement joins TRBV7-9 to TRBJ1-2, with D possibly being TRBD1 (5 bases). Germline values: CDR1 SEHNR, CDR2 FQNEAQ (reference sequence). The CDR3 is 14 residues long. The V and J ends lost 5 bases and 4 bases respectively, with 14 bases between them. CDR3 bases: TGTGCCAGCAGCCGCAATACAGGTCCCTATGGCTACACCTTC. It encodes CASSRNTGPYGYTF.

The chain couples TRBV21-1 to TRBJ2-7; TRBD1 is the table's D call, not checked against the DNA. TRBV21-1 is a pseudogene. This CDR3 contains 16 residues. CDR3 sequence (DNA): TGTGCCAGCAGGAAAGGAGACTTACAGGGTTCCTACGAGCAGTACTTC. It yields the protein CASRKGDLQGSYEQYF.

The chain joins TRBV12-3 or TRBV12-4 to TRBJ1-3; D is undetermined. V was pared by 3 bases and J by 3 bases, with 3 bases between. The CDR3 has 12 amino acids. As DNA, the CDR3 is TGTGCCAGCAGTTTCGGTGGAAACACCATATATTTT. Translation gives CASSFGGNTIYF.

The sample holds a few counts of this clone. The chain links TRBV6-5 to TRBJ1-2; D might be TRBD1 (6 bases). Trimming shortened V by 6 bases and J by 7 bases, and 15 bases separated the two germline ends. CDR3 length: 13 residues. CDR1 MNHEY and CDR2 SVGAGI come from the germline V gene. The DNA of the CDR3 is TGTGCCAGCAGCGATACAGGGTACACTGGCTACACCTTC. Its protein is CASSDTGYTGYTF.

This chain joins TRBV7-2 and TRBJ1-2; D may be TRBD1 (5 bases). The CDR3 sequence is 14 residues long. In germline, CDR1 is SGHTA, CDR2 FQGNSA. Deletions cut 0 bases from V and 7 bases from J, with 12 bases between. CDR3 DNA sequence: TGTGCCAGCAGCTTAGCGGGACGGGGGGGTGGCTACACCTTC. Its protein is CASSLAGRGGGYTF. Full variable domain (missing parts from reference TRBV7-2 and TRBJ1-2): GAGVSQSPSNKVTEKGKDVELRCDPISGHTALYWYRQSLGQGLEFLIYFQGNSAPDKSGLPSDRFSAERTGGSVSTLTIQRTQQEDSAVYLCASSLAGRGGGYTFGSGTRLTVV.

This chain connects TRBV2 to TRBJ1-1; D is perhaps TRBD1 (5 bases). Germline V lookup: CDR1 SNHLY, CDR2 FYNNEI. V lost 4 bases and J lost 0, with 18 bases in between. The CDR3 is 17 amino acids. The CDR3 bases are TGTGCCAGCAGTGGGTTGGGGGGGGTAACGATGAACACTGAAGCTTTCTTT. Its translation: CASSGLGGVTMNTEAFF.

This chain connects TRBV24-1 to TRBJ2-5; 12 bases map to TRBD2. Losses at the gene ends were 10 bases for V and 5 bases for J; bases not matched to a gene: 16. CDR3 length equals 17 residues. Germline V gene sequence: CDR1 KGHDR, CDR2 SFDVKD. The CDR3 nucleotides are TGTGCCACTAGTAAAAAACAGACTAGCGGGGGAAGGGAGACCCAGTACTTC. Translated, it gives CATSKKQTSGGRETQYF.

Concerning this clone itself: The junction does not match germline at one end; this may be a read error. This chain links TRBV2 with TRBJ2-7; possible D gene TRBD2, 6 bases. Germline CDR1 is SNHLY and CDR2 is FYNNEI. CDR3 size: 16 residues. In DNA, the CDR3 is TGTGCCAGTAGTGATAGGAGGTTAGGGAGGTTCTACGAGCAGTACTTC. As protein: CASSDRRLGRFYEQYF.

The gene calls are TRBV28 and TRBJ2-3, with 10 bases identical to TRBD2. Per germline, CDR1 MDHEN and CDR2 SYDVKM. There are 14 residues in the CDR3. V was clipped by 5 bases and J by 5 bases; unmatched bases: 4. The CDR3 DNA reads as TGTGCCAGCAGTCCAGCGGGAGGGGTAGATACGCAGTATTTT. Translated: CASSPAGGVDTQYF.

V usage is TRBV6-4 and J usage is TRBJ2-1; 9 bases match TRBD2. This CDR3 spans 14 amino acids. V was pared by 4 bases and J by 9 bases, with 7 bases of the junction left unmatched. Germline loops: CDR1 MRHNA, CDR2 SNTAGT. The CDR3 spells CASSVERGVGEQFF. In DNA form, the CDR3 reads TGTGCCAGCAGTGTTGAGCGGGGGGTTGGTGAGCAGTTCTTC.

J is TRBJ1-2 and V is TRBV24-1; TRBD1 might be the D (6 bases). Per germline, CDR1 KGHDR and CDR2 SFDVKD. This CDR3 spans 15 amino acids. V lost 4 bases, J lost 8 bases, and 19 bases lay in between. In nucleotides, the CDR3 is TGTGCCACCAGTGACCCCTCCGGACAGTCGGTGGGCTACACCTTC. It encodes CATSDPSGQSVGYTF.

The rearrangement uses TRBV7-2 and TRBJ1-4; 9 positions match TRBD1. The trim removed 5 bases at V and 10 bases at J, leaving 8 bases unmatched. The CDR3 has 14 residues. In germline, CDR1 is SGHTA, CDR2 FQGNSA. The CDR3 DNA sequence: TGTGCCAGCAGCCACTCCGGGACAGGGTCAAAACTGTTTTTT. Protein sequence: CASSHSGTGSKLFF.

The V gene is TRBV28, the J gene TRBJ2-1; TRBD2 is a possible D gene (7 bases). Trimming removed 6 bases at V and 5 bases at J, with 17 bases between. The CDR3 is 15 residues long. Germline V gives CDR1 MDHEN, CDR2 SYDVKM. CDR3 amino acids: CASSPPGGPHNEQFF. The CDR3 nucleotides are TGTGCCAGCAGCCCTCCGGGGGGCCCGCACAATGAGCAGTTCTTC.

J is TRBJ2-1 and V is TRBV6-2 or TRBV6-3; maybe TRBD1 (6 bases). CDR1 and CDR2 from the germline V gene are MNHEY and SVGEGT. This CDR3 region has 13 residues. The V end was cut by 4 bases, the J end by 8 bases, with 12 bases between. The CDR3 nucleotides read TGTGCCAGCAGTTCTAGGACAGCTTATGAGCAGTTCTTC. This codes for CASSSRTAYEQFF.